This T cell receptor beta chain was recorded in a study of technical replicates of blood from several donors. This CDR3 comprises 16 residues. V shed 0 bases, J shed 1 base, and the junction held 4 bases outside the gene matches. Germline values: CDR1 LNHNV, CDR2 YYDKDF (reference sequence). The repertoire was sequenced with immunoSEQ multiplex PCR; TCRdb's copy has only in-frame clones and lacks some. Among 55,000 to 85,000 clones listed, roughly 97% were seen once. The V call is TRBV15, the J call TRBJ2-7; 9 bases align to TRBD2. Sequenced material: T cells isolated from PBMCs. The TCR comes from a human donor in good health. The CDR3 nucleotides are TGTGCCACCAGCAGAGAAGTGGGACTAGCATCCTACGAGCAGTACTTC. As protein: CATSREVGLASYEQYF.